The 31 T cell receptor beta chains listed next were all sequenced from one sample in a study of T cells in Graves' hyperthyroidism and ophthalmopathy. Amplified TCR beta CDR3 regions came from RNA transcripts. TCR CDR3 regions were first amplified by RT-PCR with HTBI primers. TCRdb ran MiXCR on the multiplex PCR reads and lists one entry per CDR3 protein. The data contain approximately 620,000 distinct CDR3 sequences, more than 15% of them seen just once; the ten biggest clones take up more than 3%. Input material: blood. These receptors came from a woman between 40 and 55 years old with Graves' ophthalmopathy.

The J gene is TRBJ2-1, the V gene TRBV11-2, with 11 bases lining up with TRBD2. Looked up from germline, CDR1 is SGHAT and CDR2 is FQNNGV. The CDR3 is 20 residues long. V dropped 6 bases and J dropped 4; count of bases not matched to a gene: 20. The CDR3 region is CASRRGGSGRAGVQYNEQFF. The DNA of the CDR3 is TGTGCCAGCAGGCGGGGGGGTAGCGGGAGGGCCGGGGTCCAATACAATGAGCAGTTCTTC.

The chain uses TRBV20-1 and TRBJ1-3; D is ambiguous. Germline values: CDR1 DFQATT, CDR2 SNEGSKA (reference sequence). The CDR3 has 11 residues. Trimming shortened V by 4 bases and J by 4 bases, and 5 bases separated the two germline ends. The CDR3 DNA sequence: TGCAGTGCTAAGACAGGAAACACCATATATTTT. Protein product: CSAKTGNTIYF.

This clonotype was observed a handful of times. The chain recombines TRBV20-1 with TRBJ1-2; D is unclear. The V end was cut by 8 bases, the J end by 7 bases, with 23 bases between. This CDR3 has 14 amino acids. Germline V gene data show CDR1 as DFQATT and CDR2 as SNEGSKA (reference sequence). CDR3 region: CSSHAGIPTSGYTF. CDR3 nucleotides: TGCAGTTCCCACGCCGGGATACCAACAAGTGGCTACACCTTC.

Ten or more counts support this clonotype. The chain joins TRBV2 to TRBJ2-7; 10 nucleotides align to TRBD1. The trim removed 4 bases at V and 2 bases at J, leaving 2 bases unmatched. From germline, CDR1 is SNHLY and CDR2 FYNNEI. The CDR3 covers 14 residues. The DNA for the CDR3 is TGTGCCAGCAGTGGACAGGGGGCACCCTACGAGCAGTACTTC. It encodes CASSGQGAPYEQYF.

Here the CDR3 reads CASSFIPGQGNQPQHF. DNA of the CDR3: TGTGCCAGCAGTTTCATCCCGGGACAGGGTAATCAGCCCCAGCATTTT. This chain connects TRBV28 to TRBJ1-5, with 9 bases that match TRBD1. This CDR3 has 16 residues. With 3 bases clipped from V and 4 bases from J, the junction kept 7 bases outside the gene matches. Per the germline V gene, CDR1 is MDHEN and CDR2 is SYDVKM.

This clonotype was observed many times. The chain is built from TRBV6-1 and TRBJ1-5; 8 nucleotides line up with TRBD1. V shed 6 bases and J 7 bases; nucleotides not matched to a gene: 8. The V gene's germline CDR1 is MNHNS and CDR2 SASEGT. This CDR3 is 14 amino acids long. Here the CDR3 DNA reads TGTGCCAGCAGCGCGGGACAGGTGGGGCAGCCCCAGCATTTT. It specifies CASSAGQVGQPQHF.

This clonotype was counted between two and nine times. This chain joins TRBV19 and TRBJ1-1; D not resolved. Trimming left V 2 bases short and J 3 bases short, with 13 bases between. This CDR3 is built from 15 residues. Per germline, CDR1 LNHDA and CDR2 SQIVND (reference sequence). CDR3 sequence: CASSIRGFGDTEAFF. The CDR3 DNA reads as TGTGCCAGTAGTATACGAGGGTTTGGGGACACTGAAGCTTTCTTT.

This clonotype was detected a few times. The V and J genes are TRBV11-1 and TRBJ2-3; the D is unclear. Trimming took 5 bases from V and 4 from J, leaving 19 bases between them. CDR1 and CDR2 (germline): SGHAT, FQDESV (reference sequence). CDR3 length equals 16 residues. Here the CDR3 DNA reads TGTGCCAGCAGCGCCCGACACCTCATCCCCCCAGATACGCAGTATTTT. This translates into CASSARHLIPPDTQYF. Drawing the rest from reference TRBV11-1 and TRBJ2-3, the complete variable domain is EAEVAQSPRYKITEKSQAVAFWCDPISGHATLYWYRQILGQGPELLVQFQDESVVDDSQLPKDRFSAERLKGVDSTLKIQPAELGDSAMYLCASSARHLIPPDTQYFGPGTRLTVL.

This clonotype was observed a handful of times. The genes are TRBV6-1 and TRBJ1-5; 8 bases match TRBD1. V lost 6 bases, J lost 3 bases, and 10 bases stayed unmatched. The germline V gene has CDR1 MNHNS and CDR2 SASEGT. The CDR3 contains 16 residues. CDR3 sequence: CASSPTDRGDNQPQHF. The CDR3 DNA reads TGTGCCAGCAGCCCTACCGACAGGGGAGACAATCAGCCCCAGCATTTT.

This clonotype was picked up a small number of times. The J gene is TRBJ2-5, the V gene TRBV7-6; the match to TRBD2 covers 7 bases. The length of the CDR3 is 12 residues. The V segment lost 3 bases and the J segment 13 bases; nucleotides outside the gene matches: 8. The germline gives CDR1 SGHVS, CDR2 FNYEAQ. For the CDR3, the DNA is TGTGCCAGCAGCTTGGTCGCGGGAGAGTGGTACTTC. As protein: CASSLVAGEWYF.

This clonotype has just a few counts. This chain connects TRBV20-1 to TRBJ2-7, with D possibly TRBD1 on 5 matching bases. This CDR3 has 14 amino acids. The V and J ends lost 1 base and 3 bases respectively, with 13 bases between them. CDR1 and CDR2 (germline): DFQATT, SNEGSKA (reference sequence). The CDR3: CSARAVNRNYEQYF. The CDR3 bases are TGCAGTGCTAGAGCGGTCAACAGGAACTACGAGCAGTACTTC.

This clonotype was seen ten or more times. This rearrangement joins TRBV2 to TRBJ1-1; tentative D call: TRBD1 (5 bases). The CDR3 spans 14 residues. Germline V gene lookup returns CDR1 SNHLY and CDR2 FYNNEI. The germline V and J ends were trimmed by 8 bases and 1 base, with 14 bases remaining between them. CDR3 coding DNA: TGTGCCAGCCTCCGGGGCTTCTCGAACACTGAAGCTTTCTTT. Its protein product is CASLRGFSNTEAFF.

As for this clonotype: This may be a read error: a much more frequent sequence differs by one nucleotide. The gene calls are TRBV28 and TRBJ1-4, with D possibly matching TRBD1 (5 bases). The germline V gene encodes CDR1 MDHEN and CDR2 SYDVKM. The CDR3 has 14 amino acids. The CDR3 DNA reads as TGTACCAGCAGCCTCAGGGAAACTAATGAAAAACTGTTTTTT. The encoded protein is CTSSLRETNEKLFF.

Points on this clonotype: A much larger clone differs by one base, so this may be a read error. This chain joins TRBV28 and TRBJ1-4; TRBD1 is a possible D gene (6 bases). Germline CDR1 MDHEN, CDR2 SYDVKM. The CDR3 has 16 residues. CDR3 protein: CASGGAGPWGNEKLCF. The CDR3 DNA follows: TGTGCCAGCGGGGGGGCAGGACCCTGGGGAAATGAAAAACTGTGTTTT. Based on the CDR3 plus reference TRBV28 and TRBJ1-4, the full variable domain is DVKVTQSSRYLVKRTGEKVFLECVQDMDHENMFWYRQDPGLGLRLIYFSYDVKMKEKGDIPEGYSVSREKKERFSLILESASTNQTSMYLCASGGAGPWGNEKLCFGSGTQLSVL.

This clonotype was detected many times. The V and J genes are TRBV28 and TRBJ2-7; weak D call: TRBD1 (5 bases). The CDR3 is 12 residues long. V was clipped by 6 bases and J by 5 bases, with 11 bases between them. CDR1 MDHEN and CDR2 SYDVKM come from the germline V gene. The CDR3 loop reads CASRLDSDEQYF. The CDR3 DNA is TGTGCCAGCAGGCTCGACAGCGACGAGCAGTACTTC.

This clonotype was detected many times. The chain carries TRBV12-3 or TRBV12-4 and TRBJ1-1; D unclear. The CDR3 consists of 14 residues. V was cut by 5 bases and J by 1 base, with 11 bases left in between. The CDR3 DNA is TGTGCCAGCAGTAGGGTGACACCGAACACTGAAGCTTTCTTT. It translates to CASSRVTPNTEAFF.

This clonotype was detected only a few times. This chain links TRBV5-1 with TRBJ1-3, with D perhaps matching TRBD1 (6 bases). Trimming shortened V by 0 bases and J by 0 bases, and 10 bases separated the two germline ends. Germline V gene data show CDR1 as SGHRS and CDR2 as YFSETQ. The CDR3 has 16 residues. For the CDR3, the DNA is TGCGCCAGCAGCTTGGCCGTGACAGGCTCTGGAAACACCATATATTTT. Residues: CASSLAVTGSGNTIYF. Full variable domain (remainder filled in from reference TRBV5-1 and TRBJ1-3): KAGVTQTPRYLIKTRGQQVTLSCSPISGHRSVSWYQQTPGQGLQFLFEYFSETQRNKGNFPGRFSGRQFSNSRSEMNVSTLELGDSALYLCASSLAVTGSGNTIYFGEGSWLTVV.

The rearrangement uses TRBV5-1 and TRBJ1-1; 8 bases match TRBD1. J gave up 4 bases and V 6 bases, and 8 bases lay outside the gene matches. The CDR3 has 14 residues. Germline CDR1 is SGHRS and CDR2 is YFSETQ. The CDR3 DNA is TGCGCCAGCACCACAGGGGGAACATCCACTGAAGCTTTCTTT. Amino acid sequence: CASTTGGTSTEAFF.

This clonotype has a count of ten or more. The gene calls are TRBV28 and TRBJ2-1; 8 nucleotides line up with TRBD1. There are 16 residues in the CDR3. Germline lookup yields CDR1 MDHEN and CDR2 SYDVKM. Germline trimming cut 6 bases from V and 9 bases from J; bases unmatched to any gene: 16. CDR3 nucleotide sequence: TGTGCCAGCAGCCCTTTACGCGGGCAGACAGGGGTTGAGCAGTTCTTC. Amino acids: CASSPLRGQTGVEQFF.

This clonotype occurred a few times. For the CDR3, the DNA is TGTGCCATCTCTAGCGGGGGGGATGATACGCAGTATTTT. Protein sequence: CAISSGGDDTQYF. This chain uses TRBV10-3 with TRBJ2-3, with TRBD2 identical over 12 bases. This CDR3 region has 13 residues. Germline values: CDR1 ENHRY, CDR2 SYGVKD. V gave up 8 bases and J gave up 6 bases; unmatched junction bases: 3.

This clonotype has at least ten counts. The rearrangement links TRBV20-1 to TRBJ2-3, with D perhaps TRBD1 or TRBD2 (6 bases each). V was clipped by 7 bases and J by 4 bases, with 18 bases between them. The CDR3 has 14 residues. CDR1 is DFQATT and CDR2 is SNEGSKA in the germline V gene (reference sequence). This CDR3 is CSVTKGRGADTQYF. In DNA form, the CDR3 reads TGCAGTGTCACGAAGGGTAGGGGGGCAGATACGCAGTATTTT.

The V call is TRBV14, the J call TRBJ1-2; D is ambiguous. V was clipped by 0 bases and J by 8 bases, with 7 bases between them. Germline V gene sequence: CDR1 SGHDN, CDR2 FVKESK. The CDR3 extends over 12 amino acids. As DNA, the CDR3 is TGTGCCAGCAGCCAAGATTGGGGAGGCTACACCTTC. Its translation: CASSQDWGGYTF. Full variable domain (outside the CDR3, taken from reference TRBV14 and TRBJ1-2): EAGVTQFPSHSVIEKGQTVTLRCDPISGHDNLYWYRRVMGKEIKFLLHFVKESKQDESGMPNNRFLAERTGGTYSTLKVQPAELEDSGVYFCASSQDWGGYTFGSGTRLTVV.

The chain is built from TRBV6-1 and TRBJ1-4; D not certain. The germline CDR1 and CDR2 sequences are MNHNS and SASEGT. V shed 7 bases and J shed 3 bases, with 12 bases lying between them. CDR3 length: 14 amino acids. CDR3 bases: TGTGCCAGCAAGGACCCCCGGTCTAATGAAAAACTGTTTTTT. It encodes CASKDPRSNEKLFF.

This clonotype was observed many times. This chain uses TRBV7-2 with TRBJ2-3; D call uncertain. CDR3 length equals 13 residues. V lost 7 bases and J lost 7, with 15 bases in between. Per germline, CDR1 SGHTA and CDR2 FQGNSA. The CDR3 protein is CASNQDRPHTQYF. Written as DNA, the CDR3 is TGTGCCAGCAACCAGGATAGACCTCATACGCAGTATTTT.

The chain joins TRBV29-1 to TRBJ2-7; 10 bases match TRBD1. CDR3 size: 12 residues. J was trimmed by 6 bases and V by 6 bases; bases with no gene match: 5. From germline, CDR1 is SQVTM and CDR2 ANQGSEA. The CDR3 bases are TGCAGCGTCGGGACAGGGGATGGCGAGCAGTACTTC. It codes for CSVGTGDGEQYF.

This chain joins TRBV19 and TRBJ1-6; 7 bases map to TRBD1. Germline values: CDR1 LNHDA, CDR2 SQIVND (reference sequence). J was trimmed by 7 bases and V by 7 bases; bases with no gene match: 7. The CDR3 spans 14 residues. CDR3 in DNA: TGTGCCAGTACGGACAGGTCAAGGAATTCACCCCTCCACTTT. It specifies CASTDRSRNSPLHF.

The chain's CDR3 is CASSQVPGTVVPDTQYF. DNA for the CDR3: TGTGCCAGCAGCCAAGTACCCGGGACAGTGGTCCCAGATACGCAGTATTTT. The chain is built from TRBV4-2 and TRBJ2-3; 7 nucleotides agree with TRBD1. J gave up 4 bases and V 1 base, and 11 bases lay outside the gene matches. This CDR3 region has 17 residues. Germline CDR1 is LGHNA and CDR2 is YNFKEQ.

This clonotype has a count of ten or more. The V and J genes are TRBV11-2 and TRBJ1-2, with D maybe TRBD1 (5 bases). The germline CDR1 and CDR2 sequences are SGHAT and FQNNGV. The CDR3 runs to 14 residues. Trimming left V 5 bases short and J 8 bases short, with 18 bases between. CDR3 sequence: CASSAYTGTGGYTF. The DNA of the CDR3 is TGTGCCAGCAGCGCCTATACCGGGACGGGAGGCTACACCTTC.

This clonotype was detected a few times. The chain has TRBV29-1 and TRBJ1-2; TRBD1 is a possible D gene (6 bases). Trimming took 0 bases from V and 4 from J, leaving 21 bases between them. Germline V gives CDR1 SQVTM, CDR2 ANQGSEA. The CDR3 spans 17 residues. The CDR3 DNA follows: TGCAGCGTTGAAGATCTGGATGCGGGACACCTTGTCTATGGCTACACCTTC. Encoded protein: CSVEDLDAGHLVYGYTF.

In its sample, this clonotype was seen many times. CDR3 sequence (DNA): TGCGCCAGCAGCGGGGTAGGAGGGACCTACGAGCAGTACTTC. It encodes CASSGVGGTYEQYF. The chain joins TRBV5-1 to TRBJ2-7; possibly TRBD2 for D (6 bases). The length of the CDR3 is 14 residues. From germline, CDR1 is SGHRS and CDR2 YFSETQ. Trimming took off 4 bases at V and 2 bases at J, with 13 bases between the two ends. Combining the CDR3 with reference TRBV5-1 and TRBJ2-7 gives the whole variable domain KAGVTQTPRYLIKTRGQQVTLSCSPISGHRSVSWYQQTPGQGLQFLFEYFSETQRNKGNFPGRFSGRQFSNSRSEMNVSTLELGDSALYLCASSGVGGTYEQYFGPGTRLTVT.

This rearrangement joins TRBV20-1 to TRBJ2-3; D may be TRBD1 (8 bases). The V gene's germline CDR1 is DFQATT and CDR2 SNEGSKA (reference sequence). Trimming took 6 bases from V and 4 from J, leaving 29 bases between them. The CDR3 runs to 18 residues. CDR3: CSARGSTGGTTQPDTQYF. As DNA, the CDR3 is TGCAGTGCCAGGGGATCTACAGGGGGGACTACCCAACCAGATACGCAGTATTTT.